This passage covers 21 T cell receptor beta chains from one sample sequenced in a study of blood T cells in healthy people across ages. Combining a sample-barcoded 5' primer with a J-beta primer mix, a second PCR ran for 7 to 11 cycles. TCRdb itself ran the 5' RACE reads through MiXCR, one entry per CDR3 protein. The sample gives about 1.8 million distinct CDR3 sequences, approximately 50% of which show up once; less than 2.5% is in the top ten. Sequencing was done on a sample of blood. The origin of the receptors is a middle-aged woman in good health.

The V and J genes are TRBV3-1 and TRBJ2-7; no reliable D call. Germline loops: CDR1 LGHDT, CDR2 YNNKEL (reference sequence). V shed 4 bases and J shed 4 bases, with 20 bases lying between them. The CDR3 loop spans 16 amino acids. This CDR3 is CASSPRTHSEPYEQYF. CDR3 nucleotide sequence: TGTGCCAGCAGCCCTAGAACCCACAGTGAACCTTACGAGCAGTACTTC.

Comments on this clonotype: The germline gene is not matched at one end of the junction; a read error may be the cause. This chain uses TRBV7-9 with TRBJ2-5, with D possibly called TRBD1 or TRBD2 (6 bases each). Germline V CDR1 and CDR2: SEHNR, FQNEAQ (reference sequence). The CDR3 sequence is 17 residues long. In DNA, the CDR3 is TGTGCCAGCAGCATCGGGGCGTCCGGGGGCGCCGGAGAGACCCAGTATTTC. It specifies CASSIGASGGAGETQYF.

The V and J genes are TRBV27 and TRBJ2-1; the D call may be TRBD1 or TRBD2 (6 bases each). CDR1 is MNHEY, CDR2 SMNVEV, per germline (reference sequence). The CDR3 covers 14 residues. With 4 bases removed from V and 9 bases from J, the gap between germline ends came to 16 bases. CDR3 bases: TGTGCCAGCAGTTCTGGGGGGCCGAGGGGTGAGCAGTTCTTC. As protein: CASSSGGPRGEQFF.

The chain is built from TRBV5-1 and TRBJ1-6; possibly TRBD1 for D (5 bases). The CDR3 runs to 16 residues. Germline CDR1 reads SGHRS; CDR2 reads YFSETQ. V dropped 4 bases and J dropped 0 bases, with 11 bases sitting between them. CDR3 amino acids: CASSPREGSYNSPLHF. The CDR3 DNA sequence: TGCGCCAGCAGCCCCAGGGAGGGCTCCTATAATTCACCCCTCCACTTT.

This clonotype was seen more than once but under ten times. The CDR3 sequence is CASSLSPPRQGLAGGSTDTQYF. CDR3 coding DNA: TGTGCCAGCAGTTTATCCCCACCACGGCAGGGACTAGCGGGGGGCAGCACAGATACGCAGTATTTT. This chain connects TRBV27 to TRBJ2-3, with 15 bases fitting TRBD2. In germline, CDR1 is MNHEY, CDR2 SMNVEV (reference sequence). This CDR3 region has 22 residues. The V segment lost 0 bases and the J segment 0 bases; nucleotides outside the gene matches: 13.

The chain combines TRBV6-2 or TRBV6-3 with TRBJ2-3; 10 bases are a match to TRBD1. Germline assignment: CDR1 MNHEY and CDR2 SVGEGT. V was pared by 7 bases and J by 2 bases, with 6 bases of the junction left unmatched. This CDR3 has 15 amino acids. CDR3 sequence reads: CASTRGTGDTDTQYF. In nucleotides, the CDR3 is TGTGCCAGCACTCGAGGGACAGGGGACACAGATACGCAGTATTTT.

In its sample, this clonotype was seen a few times. The gene calls are TRBV12-3 or TRBV12-4 and TRBJ1-5; 9 bases match TRBD1. The CDR3 contains 15 residues. The junction had 4 bases not matched to a gene; V was cut back by 2 bases and J by 5 bases. CDR3 protein: CASSLRGQGDQPQHF. DNA for the CDR3: TGTGCCAGCAGTTTAAGGGGACAGGGCGATCAGCCCCAGCATTTT.

The chain recombines TRBV20-1 with TRBJ2-7, with D tentatively TRBD1 (6 bases). The CDR3 totals 14 residues. The germline V and J ends were trimmed by 6 bases and 0 bases, with 15 bases remaining between them. The germline gives CDR1 DFQATT, CDR2 SNEGSKA (reference sequence). The CDR3 loop reads CSALTGKLSYEQYF. CDR3 in DNA: TGCAGTGCCCTTACAGGGAAGCTCTCCTACGAGCAGTACTTC.

The chain employs TRBV6-1 and TRBJ2-3, with a tentative D call TRBD1 (5 bases). The CDR3 is 19 residues long. Germline V gene sequence: CDR1 MNHNS, CDR2 SASEGT. Between the trimmed V and J ends, which lost 2 bases and 2 bases, there was a span of 23 bases. The CDR3 nucleotides read TGTGCCAGCAGTGAATTCGAGCAGGGCTCTCCTTCTATCACAGATACGCAGTATTTT. This sequence encodes CASSEFEQGSPSITDTQYF.

This clonotype turned up a few times. The V and J genes are TRBV12-3 or TRBV12-4 and TRBJ2-1, with TRBD1 matching 10 bases. The CDR3 has 14 amino acids. The V segment lost 9 bases and the J segment 4 bases; nucleotides outside the gene matches: 6. The CDR3 sequence: CASTGTGVYNEQFF. The CDR3 coding sequence is TGTGCCAGTACCGGGACAGGGGTTTACAATGAGCAGTTCTTC.

The chain joins TRBV9 to TRBJ2-1; 8 bases are shared with TRBD2. The germline CDR1 and CDR2 sequences are SGDLS and YYNGEE. The CDR3 loop spans 15 amino acids. Losses at the gene ends were 5 bases for V and 11 bases for J; bases not matched to a gene: 15. CDR3 protein: CASSEGGLEGKKQFF. CDR3 coding DNA: TGTGCCAGCAGTGAAGGGGGACTAGAGGGTAAAAAGCAGTTCTTC.

This clonotype showed up just once. The J gene is TRBJ1-2, the V gene TRBV10-3; the match to TRBD1 covers 10 bases. CDR1 and CDR2 from the germline V gene are ENHRY and SYGVKD. This CDR3 is built from 13 residues. V lost 10 bases, J lost 4 bases, and 6 bases stayed unmatched. The CDR3 coding sequence is TGTGCCACCGGACAGGGGGAAGGCTATGGCTACACCTTC. As protein: CATGQGEGYGYTF.

This clonotype was observed a few times. The CDR3 DNA sequence: TGTGCTAGTGGTTTGGTGAGTGGACAGAAGCCCTATGGCTACACCTTC. It yields the protein CASGLVSGQKPYGYTF. The V and J genes are TRBV12-5 and TRBJ1-2; D is possibly TRBD1 (6 bases). This CDR3 has 16 amino acids. Germline-derived CDR1 and CDR2 are LGHNT and FRNRAP. Trimming took 0 bases from V and 4 from J, leaving 15 bases between them. Together with reference TRBV12-5 and TRBJ1-2, the CDR3 gives the full variable domain: DARVTQTPRHKVTEMGQEVTMRCQPILGHNTVFWYRQTMMQGLELLAYFRNRAPLDDSGMPKDRFSAEMPDATLATLKIQPSEPRDSAVYFCASGLVSGQKPYGYTFGSGTRLTVV.

The rearrangement links TRBV15 to TRBJ2-4; TRBD2 agrees at 12 bases. The J call is in doubt because the DNA end fits TRBJ2-7 better. The CDR3 spans 15 residues. Germline V gene lookup returns CDR1 LNHNV and CDR2 YYDKDF (reference sequence). CDR3 sequence reads: CATSLGLAGNYEQYF. As DNA, the CDR3 is TGTGCCACCAGCCTTGGACTAGCGGGAAACTACGAGCAGTACTTC.

This clonotype has more than one count but fewer than ten. This chain links TRBV10-3 with TRBJ2-6; 7 bases fit TRBD2. Germline CDR1 ENHRY, CDR2 SYGVKD. The CDR3 is 17 amino acids. With 8 bases clipped from V and 3 bases from J, the junction kept 13 bases outside the gene matches. Here the CDR3 DNA reads TGTGCCATCGGCGCGTTGGGGGGGTTGCGTGGGGCCAACGTCCTGACTTTC. Protein: CAIGALGGLRGANVLTF.

There are a few counts of this clonotype. The genes are TRBV29-1 and TRBJ2-3; 8 bases align to TRBD2. Germline V gene sequence: CDR1 SQVTM, CDR2 ANQGSEA. V was clipped by 6 bases and J by 7 bases; unmatched bases: 18. The CDR3 is 16 amino acids. The CDR3 DNA sequence: TGCAGCGTCGTCCCCGGGGGGCCCAGCGGGGGAAATACGCAGTATTTT. Protein sequence: CSVVPGGPSGGNTQYF.

The CDR3 nucleotides read TGTGCCAGCAGTTACTCGAGTAACACAGCCTATGGCTACACCTTC. Its protein is CASSYSSNTAYGYTF. The chain joins TRBV6-5 to TRBJ1-2, with D uncertain. V shed 0 bases and J shed 4 bases, with 12 bases lying between them. This CDR3 spans 15 amino acids. Looked up from germline, CDR1 is MNHEY and CDR2 is SVGAGI.

The V gene is TRBV6-6, the J gene TRBJ2-6; the match to TRBD2 covers 7 bases. The V segment lost 8 bases and the J segment 2 bases; nucleotides outside the gene matches: 3. From germline, CDR1 is MNHNY and CDR2 SVGAGI (reference sequence). This CDR3 has 14 residues. The CDR3 protein is CASGGGAGANVLTF. In DNA, the CDR3 is TGTGCCAGCGGGGGGGGAGCTGGGGCCAACGTCCTGACTTTC.

In its sample, this clonotype was seen a few times. This chain connects TRBV7-8 to TRBJ2-4; TRBD1 matches at 7 bases. Judging by the DNA end, TRBJ2-7 fits better; the J call may be wrong. The germline V gene has CDR1 SGHVS and CDR2 FQNEAQ. The CDR3 contains 14 residues. CDR3 nucleotides: TGTGCCAGCAGCACGCAGGACAGGTTTTACGAGCAGTACTTC. It translates to CASSTQDRFYEQYF.

Comment on this clonotype: A junction end diverges from the germline sequence, so it may reflect a read error. CDR3 DNA sequence: TGTGCCAGCAGTGACTCGCCTAACCAAGAGACCCAGTACTTC. This translates into CASSDSPNQETQYF. The chain carries TRBV6-2 or TRBV6-3 and TRBJ2-5; D ambiguous. CDR1 is MNHEY, CDR2 SVGEGT, per germline. The length of the CDR3 is 14 residues.

This clonotype has just a few counts. The rearrangement joins TRBV12-3 or TRBV12-4 to TRBJ2-7; 7 nucleotides match TRBD1. CDR3 length: 14 residues. J gave up 5 bases and V 6 bases, and 10 bases lay outside the gene matches. The CDR3 here is CASSQTGQSHEQYF. The CDR3 bases are TGTGCCAGCAGCCAGACAGGGCAGTCCCACGAGCAGTACTTC.